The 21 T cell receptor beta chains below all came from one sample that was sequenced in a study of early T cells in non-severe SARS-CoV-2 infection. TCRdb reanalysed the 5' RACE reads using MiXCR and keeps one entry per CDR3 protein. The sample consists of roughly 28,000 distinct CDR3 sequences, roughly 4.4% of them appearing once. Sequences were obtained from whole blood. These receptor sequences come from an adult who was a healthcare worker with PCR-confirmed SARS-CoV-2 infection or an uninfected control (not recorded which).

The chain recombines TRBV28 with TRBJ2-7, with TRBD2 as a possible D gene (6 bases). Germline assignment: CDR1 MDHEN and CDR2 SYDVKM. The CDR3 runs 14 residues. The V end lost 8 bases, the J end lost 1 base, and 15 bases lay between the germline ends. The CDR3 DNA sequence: TGTGCCAGCGGGGGGAGTAGCGGTTCCTACGAGCAGTACTTC. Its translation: CASGGSSGSYEQYF.

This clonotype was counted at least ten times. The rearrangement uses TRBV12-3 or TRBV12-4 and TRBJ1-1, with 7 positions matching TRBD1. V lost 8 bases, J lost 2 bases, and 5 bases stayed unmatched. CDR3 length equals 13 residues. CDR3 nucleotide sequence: TGTGCCAGCGCAGGGGGGGGTAACACTGAAGCTTTCTTT. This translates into CASAGGGNTEAFF.

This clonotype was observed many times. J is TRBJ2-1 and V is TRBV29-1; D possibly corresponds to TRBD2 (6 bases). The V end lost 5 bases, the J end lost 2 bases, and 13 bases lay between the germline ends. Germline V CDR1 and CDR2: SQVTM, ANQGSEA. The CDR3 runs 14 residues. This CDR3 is CSVYGGTAYNEQFF. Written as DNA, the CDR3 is TGCAGCGTTTACGGGGGAACGGCCTACAATGAGCAGTTCTTC.

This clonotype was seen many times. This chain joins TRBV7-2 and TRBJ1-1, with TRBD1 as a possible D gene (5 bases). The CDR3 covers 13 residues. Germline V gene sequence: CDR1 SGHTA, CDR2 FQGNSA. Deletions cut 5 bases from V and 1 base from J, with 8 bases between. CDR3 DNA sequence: TGTGCCAGCAGCGTACAGGAGAACACTGAAGCTTTCTTT. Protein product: CASSVQENTEAFF.

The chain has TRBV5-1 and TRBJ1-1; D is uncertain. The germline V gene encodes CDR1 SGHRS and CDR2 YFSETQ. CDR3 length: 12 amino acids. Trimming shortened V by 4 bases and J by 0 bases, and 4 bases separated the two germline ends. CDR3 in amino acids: CASSDVNTEAFF. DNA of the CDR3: TGCGCCAGCAGCGACGTGAACACTGAAGCTTTCTTT.

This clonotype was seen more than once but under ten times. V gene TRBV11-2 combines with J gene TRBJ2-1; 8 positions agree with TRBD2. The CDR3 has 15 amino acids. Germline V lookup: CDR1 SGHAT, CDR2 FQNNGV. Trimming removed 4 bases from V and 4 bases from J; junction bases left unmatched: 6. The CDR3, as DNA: TGTGCCAGCAGCTCGATAGCGGGGACTTACAATGAGCAGTTCTTC. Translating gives CASSSIAGTYNEQFF.

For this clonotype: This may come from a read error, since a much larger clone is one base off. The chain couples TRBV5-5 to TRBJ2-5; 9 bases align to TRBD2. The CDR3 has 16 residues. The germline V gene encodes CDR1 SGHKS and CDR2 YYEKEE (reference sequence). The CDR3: CVSSLVPAGGQETQYF. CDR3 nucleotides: TGTGTCAGCAGCTTGGTACCAGCGGGAGGACAAGAGACCCAGTACTTC.

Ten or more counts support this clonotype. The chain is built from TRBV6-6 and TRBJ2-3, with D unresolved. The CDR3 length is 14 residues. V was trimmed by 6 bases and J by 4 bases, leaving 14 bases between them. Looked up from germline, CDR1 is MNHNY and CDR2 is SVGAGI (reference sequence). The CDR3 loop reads CASRPGPLADTQYF. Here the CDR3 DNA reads TGTGCCAGCAGGCCTGGACCCTTAGCAGATACGCAGTATTTT.

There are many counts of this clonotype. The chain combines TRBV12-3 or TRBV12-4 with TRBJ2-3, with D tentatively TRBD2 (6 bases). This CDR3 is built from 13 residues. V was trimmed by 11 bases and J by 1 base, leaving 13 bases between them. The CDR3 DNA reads TGTGCCGCGAGGTCTAGCGGCACAGATACGCAGTATTTT. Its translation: CAARSSGTDTQYF.

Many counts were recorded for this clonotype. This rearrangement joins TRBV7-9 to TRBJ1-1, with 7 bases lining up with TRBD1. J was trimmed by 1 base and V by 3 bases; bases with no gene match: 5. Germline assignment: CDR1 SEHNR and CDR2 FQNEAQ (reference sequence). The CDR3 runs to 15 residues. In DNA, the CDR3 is TGTGCCAGCAGCTTGATGGCAGGGGGGAACACTGAAGCTTTCTTT. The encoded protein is CASSLMAGGNTEAFF.

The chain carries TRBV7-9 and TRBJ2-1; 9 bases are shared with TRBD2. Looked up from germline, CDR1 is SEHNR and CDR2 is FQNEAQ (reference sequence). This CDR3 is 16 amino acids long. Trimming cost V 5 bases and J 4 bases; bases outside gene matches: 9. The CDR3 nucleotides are TGTGCCAGCAGCCCCAGGGCTAGCGGGACATACAATGAGCAGTTCTTC. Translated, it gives CASSPRASGTYNEQFF. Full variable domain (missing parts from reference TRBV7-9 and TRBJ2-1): DTGVSQNPRHKITKRGQNVTFRCDPISEHNRLYWYRQTLGQGPEFLTYFQNEAQLEKSRLLSDRFSAERPKGSFSTLEIQRTEQGDSAMYLCASSPRASGTYNEQFFGPGTRLTVL.

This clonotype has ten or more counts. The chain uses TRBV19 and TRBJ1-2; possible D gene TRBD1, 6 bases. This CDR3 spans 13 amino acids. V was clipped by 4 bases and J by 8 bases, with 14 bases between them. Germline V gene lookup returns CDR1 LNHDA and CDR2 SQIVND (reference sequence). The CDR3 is CASSNRDTTGYTF. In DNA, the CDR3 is TGTGCCAGTAGTAACCGGGACACGACGGGCTACACCTTC.

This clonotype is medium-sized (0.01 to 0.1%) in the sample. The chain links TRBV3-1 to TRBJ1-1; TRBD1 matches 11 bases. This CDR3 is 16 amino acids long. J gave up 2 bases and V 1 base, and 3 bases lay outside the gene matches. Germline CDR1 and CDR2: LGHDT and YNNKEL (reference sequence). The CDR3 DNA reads TGTGCCAGCAGCCAAGGGACAGGGGGCTTTAACACTGAAGCTTTCTTT. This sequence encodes CASSQGTGGFNTEAFF.

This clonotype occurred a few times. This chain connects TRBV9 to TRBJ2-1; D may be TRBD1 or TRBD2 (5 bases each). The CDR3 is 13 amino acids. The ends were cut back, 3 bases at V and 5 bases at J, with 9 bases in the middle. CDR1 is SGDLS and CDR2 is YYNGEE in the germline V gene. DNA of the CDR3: TGTGCCAGCAGCGCCGGGACCAACAATGAGCAGTTCTTC. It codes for CASSAGTNNEQFF.

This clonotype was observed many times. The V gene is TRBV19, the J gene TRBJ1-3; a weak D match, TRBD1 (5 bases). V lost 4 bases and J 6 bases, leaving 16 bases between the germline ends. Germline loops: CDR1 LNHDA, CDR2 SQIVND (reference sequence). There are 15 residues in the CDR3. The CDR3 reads CASSTGTRQENTIYF. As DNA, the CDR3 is TGTGCCAGTAGTACCGGGACGCGGCAGGAAAACACCATATATTTT.

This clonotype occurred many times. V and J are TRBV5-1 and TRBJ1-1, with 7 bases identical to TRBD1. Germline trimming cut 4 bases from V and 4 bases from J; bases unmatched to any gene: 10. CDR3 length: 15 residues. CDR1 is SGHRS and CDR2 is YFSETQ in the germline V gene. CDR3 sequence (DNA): TGCGCCAGCAGCCCGCCCCGACAGGGAGGCACTGAAGCTTTCTTT. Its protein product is CASSPPRQGGTEAFF.

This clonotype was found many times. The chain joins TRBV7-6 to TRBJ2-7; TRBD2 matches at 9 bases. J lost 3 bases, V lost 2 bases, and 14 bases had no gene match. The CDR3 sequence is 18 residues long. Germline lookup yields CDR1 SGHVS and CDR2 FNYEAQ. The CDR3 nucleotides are TGTGCCAGCAGCTTAAGTGCGGGAGGGCTTTACGAACTCTACGAGCAGTACTTC. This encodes CASSLSAGGLYELYEQYF.

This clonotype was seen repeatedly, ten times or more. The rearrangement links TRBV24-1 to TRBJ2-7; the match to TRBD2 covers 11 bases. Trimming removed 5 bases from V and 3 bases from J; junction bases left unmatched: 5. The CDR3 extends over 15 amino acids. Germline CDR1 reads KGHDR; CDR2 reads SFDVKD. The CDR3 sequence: CATSVGTSGRYEQYF. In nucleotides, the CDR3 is TGTGCCACCAGTGTCGGGACTAGCGGACGCTACGAGCAGTACTTC.

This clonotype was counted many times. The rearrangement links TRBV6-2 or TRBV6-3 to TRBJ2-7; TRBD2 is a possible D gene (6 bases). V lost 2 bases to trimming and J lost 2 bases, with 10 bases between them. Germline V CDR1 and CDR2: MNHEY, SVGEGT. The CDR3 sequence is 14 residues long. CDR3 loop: CASSYGRGPYEQYF. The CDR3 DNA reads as TGTGCCAGCAGTTACGGGCGGGGTCCCTACGAGCAGTACTTC.

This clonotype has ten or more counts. CDR3 in amino acids: CASRTGTAGNEQFF. The CDR3 coding sequence is TGCGCCAGCAGGACTGGGACCGCCGGGAATGAGCAGTTCTTC. This rearrangement joins TRBV5-1 to TRBJ2-1; the D gene could be TRBD1 or TRBD2 (5 bases each). Between the trimmed V and J ends, which lost 5 bases and 7 bases, there was a span of 16 bases. Germline CDR1 is SGHRS and CDR2 is YFSETQ. The CDR3 has 14 amino acids.

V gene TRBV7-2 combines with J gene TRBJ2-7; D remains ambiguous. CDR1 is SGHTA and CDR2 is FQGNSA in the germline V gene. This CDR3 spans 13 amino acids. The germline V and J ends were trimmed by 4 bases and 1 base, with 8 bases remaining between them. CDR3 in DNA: TGTGCCAGCAGCTATGGGTCGTCCTACGAGCAGTACTTC. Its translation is CASSYGSSYEQYF.